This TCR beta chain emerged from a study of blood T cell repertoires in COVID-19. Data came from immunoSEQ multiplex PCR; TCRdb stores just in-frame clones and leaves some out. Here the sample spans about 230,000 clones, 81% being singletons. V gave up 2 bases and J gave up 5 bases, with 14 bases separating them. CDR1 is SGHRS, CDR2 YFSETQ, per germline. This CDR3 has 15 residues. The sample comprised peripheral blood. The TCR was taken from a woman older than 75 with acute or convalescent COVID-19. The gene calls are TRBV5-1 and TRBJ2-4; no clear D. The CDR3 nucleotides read TGCGCCAGCAGCTTATCAGGCAGGATGGAAAACATTCAGTACTTC. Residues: CASSLSGRMENIQYF.